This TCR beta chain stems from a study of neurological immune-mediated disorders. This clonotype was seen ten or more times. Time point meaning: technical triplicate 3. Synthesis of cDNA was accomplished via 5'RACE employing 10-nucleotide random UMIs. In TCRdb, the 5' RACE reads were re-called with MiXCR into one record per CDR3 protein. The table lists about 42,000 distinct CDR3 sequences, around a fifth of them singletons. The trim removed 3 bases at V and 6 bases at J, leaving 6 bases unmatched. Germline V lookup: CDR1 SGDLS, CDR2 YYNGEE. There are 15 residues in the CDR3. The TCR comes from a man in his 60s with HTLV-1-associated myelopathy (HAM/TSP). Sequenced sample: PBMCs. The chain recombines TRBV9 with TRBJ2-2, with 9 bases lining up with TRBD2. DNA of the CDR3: TGTGCCAGCAGCGCTAGCGGGAATGGGGCCGGGGAGCTGTTTTTT. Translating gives CASSASGNGAGELFF.